The rows below give T cell receptor beta chains drawn from one sample of a study of beta chain features in type 1 diabetes. The table came from immunoSEQ multiplex PCR; TCRdb's copy has only in-frame clones and leaves some out. The top ten clones hold less than 0.02% of a sample with 250,000 to 350,000 clones, about 15% of them seen once. The sample consisted of naive CD4+ T cells from blood. These TCRs come from a young man with type 1 diabetes. Both conserved end residues are part of each CDR3. A D gene is named only where the DNA matches it firmly. The size entry is marked missing in some rows and otherwise reads once, few, many or a size class.

J gene | clone size | D gene | V gene | CDR3 protein | CDR3 DNA
TRBJ2-3 | few | - | TRBV11-2 | CASSPIVSKGSTDTQYF | TGTGCCAGCAGCCCCATTGTTTCCAAGGGGAGCACAGATACGCAGTATTTT
TRBJ1-2 | - | - | TRBV4-3 | CASSQERQVTFNYGYTF | TGCGCCAGCAGCCAAGAACGACAGGTGACCTTTAACTATGGCTACACCTTC
TRBJ2-2 | few | TRBD2 | TRBV4-3 | CASSHSGTGELFF | TGCGCCAGCAGCCATAGCGGGACCGGGGAGCTGTTTTTT
TRBJ2-1 | few | TRBD2 | TRBV9 | CASSVGAGASNEQFF | TGTGCCAGCAGCGTAGGGGCGGGAGCATCGAATGAGCAGTTCTTC
TRBJ2-3 | few | TRBD2 | TRBV29-1 | CSVEGTRRTDTQYF | TGCAGCGTTGAGGGGACTAGGCGCACAGATACGCAGTATTTT
TRBJ2-2 | - | - | TRBV6-1 | CASSTGANTGELFF | TGTGCCAGCAGTACGGGAGCGAACACCGGGGAGCTGTTTTTT
TRBJ1-1 | - | - | TRBV11-2 | CASSSGSNTEAFF | TGTGCCAGCAGCTCGGGTTCTAACACTGAAGCTTTCTTT
TRBJ2-4 | few | - | TRBV11-2 | CASSYDRNIQYF | TGTGCCAGCAGTTATGACAGAAACATTCAGTACTTC
TRBJ1-3 | - | TRBD1 | TRBV28 | CASSRLDRNSGNTIYF | TGTGCCAGCAGCCGCCTGGACAGGAACTCTGGAAACACCATATATTTT
TRBJ2-5 | - | TRBD1 | TRBV7-2 | CASSLNRGETQYF | TGTGCCAGCAGCTTAAACAGGGGAGAGACCCAGTACTTC
TRBJ1-1 | few | - | TRBV29-1 | CSVDRLLNTEAFF | TGCAGCGTTGATCGACTATTGAACACTGAAGCTTTCTTT
TRBJ2-5 | - | TRBD1 | TRBV5-4 | CASSSRQGYQETQYF | TGTGCCAGCAGCTCGAGACAGGGGTACCAAGAGACCCAGTACTTC
TRBJ1-4 | - | TRBD1 | TRBV10-3 | CAISRQGSLPELFF | TGTGCCATCAGCCGACAGGGGAGTTTACCAGAACTGTTTTTT
TRBJ2-7 | - | TRBD2 | TRBV7-9 | CASGTSGTYEQYF | TGTGCCAGCGGGACTAGCGGTACCTACGAGCAGTACTTC
TRBJ2-7 | - | TRBD1 | TRBV5-1 | CASVAGTGGYEQYF | TGCGCCAGCGTGGCCGGAACAGGGGGCTACGAGCAGTACTTC
TRBJ2-7 | few | TRBD1 | TRBV6-1 | CASRVNTGGYEQYF | TGTGCCAGCAGAGTGAATACAGGGGGCTACGAGCAGTACTTC
TRBJ1-2 | few | TRBD1 | TRBV6-5 | CASRRGGPDGYTF | TGTGCCAGCAGACGAGGGGGCCCGGATGGCTACACCTTC
TRBJ1-2 | few | TRBD1 | TRBV7-2 | CASSLETGTGGYDGYTF | TGTGCCAGCAGCTTAGAGACCGGGACAGGGGGTTATGATGGCTACACCTTC
TRBJ2-3 | few | TRBD2 | TRBV5-4 | CASSLAGGGGLTDTQYF | TGTGCCAGCAGCTTGGCCGGCGGGGGGGGCCTCACAGATACGCAGTATTTT
TRBJ2-4 | few | - | TRBV18 | CASSRLEGNIQYF | TGTGCCAGCTCACGCCTAGAGGGCAACATTCAGTACTTC
TRBJ2-5 | few | TRBD2 | TRBV18 | CASSPPGTSAQETQYF | TGTGCCAGCTCACCACCAGGGACTAGCGCCCAAGAGACCCAGTACTTC
TRBJ1-2 | - | TRBD1 | TRBV30 | CACRDRGGYTF | TGTGCCTGTCGGGACAGAGGGGGCTACACCTTC
TRBJ2-7 | few | - | TRBV27 | CASIPAAGGYEQYF | TGTGCCAGCATCCCCGCGGCGGGCGGATACGAGCAGTACTTC
TRBJ2-3 | - | - | TRBV7-8 | CASSSPEVGVGTDTQYF | TGTGCCAGCAGCTCGCCCGAAGTGGGAGTCGGCACAGATACGCAGTATTTT
TRBJ1-2 | few | - | TRBV28 | CASSTGLYGYTF | TGTGCCAGCTCGACTGGCCTCTATGGCTACACCTTC
TRBJ2-7 | - | - | TRBV7-2 | CASSSRGASYEQYF | TGTGCCAGCAGCTCCCGAGGAGCCTCCTACGAGCAGTACTTC
TRBJ2-7 | - | - | TRBV5-6 | CASSLGRGRVEQYF | TGTGCCAGCAGCTTAGGCAGGGGTCGTGTCGAGCAGTACTTC
TRBJ1-2 | - | TRBD1 | TRBV10-3 | CAISESGQGHYGYTF | TGTGCCATCAGTGAGTCAGGACAGGGTCACTATGGCTACACCTTC
TRBJ1-1 | - | TRBD1 | TRBV15 | CATSRKPGTGSEAFF | TGTGCCACCAGCAGAAAACCCGGGACAGGCTCGGAAGCTTTCTTT
TRBJ2-5 | once | TRBD1 | TRBV6-6 | CASSYSRRGQETQYF | TGTGCCAGCAGTTACTCCCGCAGGGGGCAAGAGACCCAGTACTTC
TRBJ1-2 | few | TRBD1 | TRBV28 | CASSNGQEVFYGYTF | TGTGCCAGCAGTAACGGACAGGAGGTTTTCTATGGCTACACCTTC
TRBJ2-5 | few | TRBD2 | TRBV4-3 | CASSQDRRGGETQYF | TGCGCCAGCAGCCAAGATCGGCGGGGGGGCGAGACCCAGTACTTC
TRBJ1-5 | few | - | TRBV15 | CATSRTGTSSDQPQHF | TGTGCCACCAGCAGGACCGGGACATCTTCCGATCAGCCCCAGCATTTT
TRBJ2-1 | - | - | TRBV7-2 | CASSFQASNEQFF | TGTGCCAGCAGCTTTCAGGCTTCCAATGAGCAGTTCTTC
TRBJ2-3 | - | TRBD1 | TRBV28 | CASSLWQGVGGDTQYF | TGTGCCAGCAGTTTATGGCAGGGGGTGGGTGGAGATACGCAGTATTTT
TRBJ1-1 | - | - | TRBV4-3 | CASSQELRNQGTEAFF | TGCGCCAGCAGCCAAGAGTTAAGGAATCAGGGGACTGAAGCTTTCTTT
TRBJ2-7 | few | TRBD1 | TRBV25-1 | CASSDQLPGQLYEQYF | TGTGCCAGCAGTGACCAGCTGCCGGGACAGTTGTACGAGCAGTACTTC
TRBJ1-5 | - | TRBD1 | TRBV7-2 | CASSLQGAGQPQHF | TGTGCCAGCAGCCTACAGGGGGCGGGTCAGCCCCAGCATTTT
TRBJ2-2 | few | TRBD2 | TRBV5-4 | CASRPWGGKTGELFF | TGTGCCAGCAGGCCATGGGGGGGGAAAACCGGGGAGCTGTTTTTT
TRBJ2-7 | - | TRBD1 | TRBV4-1 | CASSQQGGRYEQYF | TGCGCCAGCAGCCAACAAGGGGGCCGGTACGAGCAGTACTTC
TRBJ1-1 | few | - | TRBV4-2 | CASSQDTGVKNTEAFF | TGTGCCAGCAGCCAAGATACGGGGGTCAAGAACACTGAAGCTTTCTTT
TRBJ2-2 | few | TRBD2 | TRBV7-2 | CASSLGRLADTGELFF | TGTGCCAGCAGCTTAGGCCGGCTAGCGGACACCGGGGAGCTGTTTTTT
TRBJ2-1 | few | TRBD2 | TRBV18 | CASSPSGSYNEQFF | TGTGCCAGCTCACCTAGCGGGTCATACAATGAGCAGTTCTTC
TRBJ2-7 | - | TRBD2 | TRBV18 | CASSPKGLAGGIYEQYF | TGTGCCAGCTCACCGAAAGGACTAGCGGGGGGGATCTACGAGCAGTACTTC
TRBJ2-5 | - | TRBD1 | TRBV5-1 | CASSEGYRGSLKETQYF | TGCGCCAGCAGCGAAGGGTACAGGGGGTCACTCAAAGAGACCCAGTACTTC
TRBJ2-5 | few | TRBD2 | TRBV30 | CAWNLAGGQETQYF | TGTGCCTGGAACCTAGCGGGGGGCCAAGAGACCCAGTACTTC
TRBJ1-2 | - | TRBD1 | TRBV6-7 | CASSYSMTGRTF | TGTGCCAGCAGTTACTCGATGACAGGGCGGACCTTC
TRBJ2-3 | - | TRBD2 | TRBV2 | CASSAGAVTDTQYF | TGTGCCAGCTCAGCGGGGGCTGTCACAGATACGCAGTATTTT
TRBJ2-7 | - | - | TRBV7-9 | CASSLGGEYEQYF | TGTGCCAGCAGCTTAGGCGGGGAATACGAGCAGTACTTC
TRBJ2-7 | - | - | TRBV19 | CASSRGFSYEQYF | TGTGCCAGTAGTCGGGGGTTCTCCTACGAGCAGTACTTC
TRBJ1-1 | few | TRBD1 | TRBV6-6 | CASSWTGRNTEAFF | TGTGCCAGCAGTTGGACAGGGAGAAACACTGAAGCTTTCTTT
TRBJ2-5 | few | - | TRBV4-3 | CASSPLTRTGGQETQYF | TGCGCCAGCAGCCCCCTTACAAGGACCGGGGGCCAAGAGACCCAGTACTTC
TRBJ1-5 | - | TRBD1 | TRBV30 | CAAKTGIQQPQHF | TGTGCCGCAAAGACAGGGATTCAACAGCCCCAGCATTTT
TRBJ1-1 | - | - | TRBV2 | CAKERGATEAFF | TGTGCCAAGGAAAGGGGTGCAACTGAAGCTTTCTTT